This note documents a single T cell receptor beta chain sequence. Its antigen is unidentified. The data were obtained in a study of T cell responses to AZD1222 COVID-19 vaccine. Study findings and constraints: Nearly half of spike-specific TCRs reportedly target unmutated variant regions. Repertoire sampling happened only post peak T cell response.

Using immunoSEQ multiplex PCR, the repertoire was profiled, and TCRdb retains in-frame clones only, with some absent. The sample shows some 140,000 clones, 90% to 95% of them seen only once. This sequence originates from an adult in good health. The sample here was peripheral blood, taken on day 0 of AZD1222 vaccination.

The CDR3 protein is CAITPGQGNTGELFF. CDR3 sequence (DNA): TGTGCCATCACCCCGGGACAGGGCAACACCGGGGAGCTGTTTTTT. The chain couples TRBV10-3 to TRBJ2-2; 9 bases are a match to TRBD1. Germline assignment: CDR1 ENHRY and CDR2 SYGVKD. This CDR3 is built from 15 residues. The V segment lost 7 bases and the J segment 2 bases; nucleotides outside the gene matches: 5.